This TCR beta chain comes out of a study of T cell changes during pregnancy in multiple sclerosis. Method: immunoSEQ multiplex PCR; TCRdb's copy keeps in-frame clones and lacks some. This sample has tens of thousands of clones; about nine tenths occur once, and the top ten carry more than 1.5%. V lost 6 bases to trimming and J lost 4 bases, with 10 bases between them. The CDR3 length is 12 residues. The V gene's germline CDR1 is SGHKS and CDR2 YYEKEE (reference sequence). This sample comprised peripheral blood, obtained after pregnancy. The genes are TRBV5-5 and TRBJ1-2, with a tentative D call TRBD1 (5 bases). The TCR was taken from a female donor in good health, enrolled as a control in a pregnancy study. This CDR3 reads CASNGDSYGYTF. The CDR3 DNA follows: TGTGCCAGCAATGGAGACAGCTATGGCTACACCTTC.